This record concerns one T cell receptor beta chain sequence. What this receptor recognizes is not known. Base qualities are not at hand, and no much larger clone is one base apart. Library generation was performed with 5' RACE. This sample was sequenced with an Illumina HiSeq 2000. Template switching added a universal primer binding site, and the final cDNA carried a unique molecular identifier that allowed TCR cDNA molecules to be counted accurately. Specific primers in the conserved constant-segment region were used to synthesize first-strand cDNA for the TCR alpha and beta chains. To control for contamination, every cDNA library was double barcoded, receiving both a SMART-Mk sample barcode and Illumina barcodes. Two successive PCR steps introduced TruSeq adapter sequences along with Illumina sample barcodes. The TCR alpha and beta cDNA libraries were sequenced on the Illumina HiSeq platform using custom primers. Per the authors' processing: Raw reads were processed with MiGEC to extract unique molecular identifiers, and MiXCR was used to determine CDR3 positions. Recombination models were inferred per individual with the repgenHMM and IGoR tools using an EM algorithm. The analysis of shared clonotypes was done with the tcR package in R, with sharing normalized by the product of cloneset sizes. Out-of-frame nonproductive sequences were analyzed to study raw recombination free of thymic and clonal selection effects. TCRdb handled the public reads itself, with Q25 trimming in fastp and clone calling in MiXCR, and kept productive beta chains. Entries are consolidated by CDR3 protein sequence, retaining the most common genes and DNA. None of the V and J calls come from the authors' own analysis; TCRdb made them. Across this sample there are 550,000 to 700,000 distinct CDR3 sequences, with more than 9% seen only once. The top ten constitute 2.5% to 3.5% of the sample.

Only healthy Caucasian donors were included. Three pairs of female monozygotic twins, all aged about 18 to 29 years, made up the twin cohort. RNA for TCR libraries was isolated from peripheral blood mononuclear cells. These data belong to a study of identical twins listed by TCRdb under 2016. About the investigation overall: To test whether fetal clonotypes persist, this study deep-sequenced TCR alpha and beta repertoires from monozygotic twins, from unrelated adults of various ages, and from cord blood. Replicate twin experiments were performed at different times using different library preparation protocols to rule out contamination. The paper's findings and limits, for the study overall: Excess twin sharing in beta out-of-frame sequences was weaker because fewer shared sequences lowered the signal-to-noise ratio. Compared with coincidental sharing between unrelated individuals, an excess of low generation-probability sequences was observed among out-of-frame TCR alpha sequences shared between twins. Because the same donors could not be followed over many years, conclusions were based on cross-sectional statistical analysis. Invariant T cells such as MAIT and iNKT could partly confound zero-insertion analyses, though diverse VJ usage argued against this for most clonotypes. In monozygotic twins, recombination models systematically underestimated out-of-frame TCR alpha sharing, but the models matched the sharing seen between unrelated individuals. Fewer insertions were carried by abundant cord blood beta clonotypes, a similar but weaker trend appeared in young adult naive repertoires, and no such trend appeared in memory repertoires.

The same sample was also studied in work on yellow fever vaccine responses in identical twins. That second publication adds: The T cell response to vaccination in identical twins was reported by the authors to appear partly convergent and partly personalized. Focusing on identical twins, the study followed the T cell clones that responded to the vaccine, and did so with precision.

The material sequenced was PBMCs. The sequence came from a woman between 18 and 30 years old in good health.

The DNA sequence is TGTGCCAGCAGCCAACTGGTCGAGGTCTACGAGCAGTACTTC. This yields the protein CASSQLVEVYEQYF. Recombination connected TRBV3-1 to TRBJ2-7, with no D gene named confidently. CDR1 LGHDT and CDR2 YNNKEL are derived from the germline V gene (reference sequence). Measured from the cysteine to the phenylalanine, the CDR3 is 14 residues long. CDR3 DNA is the only sequence kept; it has 42 bases, read in frame from the first base. V is shortened by 2 bases, J by 3 bases, and the region joining them spans 11 bases.